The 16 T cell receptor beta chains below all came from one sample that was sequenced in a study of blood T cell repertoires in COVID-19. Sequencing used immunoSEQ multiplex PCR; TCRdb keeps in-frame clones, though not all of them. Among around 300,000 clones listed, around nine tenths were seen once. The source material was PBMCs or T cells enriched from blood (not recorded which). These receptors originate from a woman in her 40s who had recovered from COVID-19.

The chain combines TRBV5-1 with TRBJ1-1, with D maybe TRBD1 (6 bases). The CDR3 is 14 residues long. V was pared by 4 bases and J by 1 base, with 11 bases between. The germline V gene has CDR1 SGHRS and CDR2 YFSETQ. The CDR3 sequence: CASSLQGPNTEAFF. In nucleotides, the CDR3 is TGCGCCAGCAGCCTACAGGGTCCGAACACTGAAGCTTTCTTT.

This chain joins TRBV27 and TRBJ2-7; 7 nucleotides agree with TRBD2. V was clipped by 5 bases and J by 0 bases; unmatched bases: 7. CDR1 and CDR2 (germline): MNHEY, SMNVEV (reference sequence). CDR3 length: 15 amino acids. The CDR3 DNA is TGTGCCAGCAGTACGAGGGGAGGGTCCTCCTACGAGCAGTACTTC. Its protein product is CASSTRGGSSYEQYF.

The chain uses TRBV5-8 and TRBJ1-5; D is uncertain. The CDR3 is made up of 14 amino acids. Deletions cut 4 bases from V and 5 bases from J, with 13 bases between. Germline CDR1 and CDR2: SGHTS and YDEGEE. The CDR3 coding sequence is TGTGCCAGCAGCCCAGGACGGGATGATCAGCCCCAGCATTTT. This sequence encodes CASSPGRDDQPQHF.

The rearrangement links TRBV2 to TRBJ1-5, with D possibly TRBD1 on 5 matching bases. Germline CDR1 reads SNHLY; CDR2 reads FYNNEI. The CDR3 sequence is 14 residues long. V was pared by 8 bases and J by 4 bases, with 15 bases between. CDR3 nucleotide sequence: TGTGCCAGCGCCGCAGGGTTGGCTAATCAGCCCCAGCATTTT. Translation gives CASAAGLANQPQHF.

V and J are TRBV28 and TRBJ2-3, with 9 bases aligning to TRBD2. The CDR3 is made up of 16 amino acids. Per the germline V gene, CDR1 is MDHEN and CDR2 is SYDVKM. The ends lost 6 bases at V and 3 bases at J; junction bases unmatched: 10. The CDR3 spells CASRESSGSWTDTQYF. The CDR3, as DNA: TGTGCCAGCAGGGAGAGTAGCGGGAGTTGGACAGATACGCAGTATTTT.

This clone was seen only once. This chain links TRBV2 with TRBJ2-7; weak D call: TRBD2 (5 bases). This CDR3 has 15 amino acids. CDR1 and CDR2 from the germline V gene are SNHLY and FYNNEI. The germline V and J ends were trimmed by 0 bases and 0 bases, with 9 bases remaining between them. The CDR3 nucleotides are TGTGCCAGCAGTGAAGCGACGGGGTCCTCCTACGAGCAGTACTTC. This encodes CASSEATGSSYEQYF.

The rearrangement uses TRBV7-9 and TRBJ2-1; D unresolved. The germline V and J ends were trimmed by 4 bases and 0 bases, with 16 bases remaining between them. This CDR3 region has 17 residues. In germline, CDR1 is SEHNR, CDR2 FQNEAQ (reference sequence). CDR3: CASSSMGSSRSYNEQFF. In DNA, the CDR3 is TGTGCCAGCAGCTCAATGGGCTCCTCCCGCTCCTACAATGAGCAGTTCTTC.

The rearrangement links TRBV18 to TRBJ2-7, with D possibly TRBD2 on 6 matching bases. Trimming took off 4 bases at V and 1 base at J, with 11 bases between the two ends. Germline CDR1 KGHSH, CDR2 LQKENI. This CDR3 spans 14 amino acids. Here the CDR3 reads CASSLGGSSYEQYF. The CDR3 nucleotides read TGTGCCAGCTCACTCGGAGGGTCATCCTACGAGCAGTACTTC.

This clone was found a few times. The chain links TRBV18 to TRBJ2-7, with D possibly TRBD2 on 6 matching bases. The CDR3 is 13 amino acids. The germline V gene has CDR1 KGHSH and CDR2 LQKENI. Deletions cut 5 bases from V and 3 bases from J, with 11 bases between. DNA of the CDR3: TGTGCCAGCTCATTAGAGGAGGGCTACGAGCAGTACTTC. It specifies CASSLEEGYEQYF. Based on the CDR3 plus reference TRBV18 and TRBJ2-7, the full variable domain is NAGVMQNPRHLVRRRGQEARLRCSPMKGHSHVYWYRQLPEEGLKFMVYLQKENIIDESGMPKERFSAEFPKEGPSILRIQQVVRGDSAAYFCASSLEEGYEQYFGPGTRLTVT.

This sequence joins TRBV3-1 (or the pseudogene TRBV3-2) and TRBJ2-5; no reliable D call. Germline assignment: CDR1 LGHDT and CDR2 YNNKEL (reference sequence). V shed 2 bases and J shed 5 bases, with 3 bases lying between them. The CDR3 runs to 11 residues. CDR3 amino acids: CASSQPETQYF. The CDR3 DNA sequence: TGTGCCAGCAGCCAACCGGAGACCCAGTACTTC.

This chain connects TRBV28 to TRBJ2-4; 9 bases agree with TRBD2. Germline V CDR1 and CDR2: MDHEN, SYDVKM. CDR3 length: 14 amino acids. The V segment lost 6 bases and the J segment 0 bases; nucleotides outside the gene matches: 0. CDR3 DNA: TGTGCCAGCAGGACTAGCGGAGCCAAAAACATTCAGTACTTC. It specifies CASRTSGAKNIQYF.

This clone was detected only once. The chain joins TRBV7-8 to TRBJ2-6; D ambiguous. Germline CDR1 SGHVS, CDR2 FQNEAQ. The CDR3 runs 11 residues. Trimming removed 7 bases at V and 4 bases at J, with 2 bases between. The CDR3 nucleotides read TGTGCCAGCACAGGGGCCAACGTCCTGACTTTC. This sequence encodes CASTGANVLTF.

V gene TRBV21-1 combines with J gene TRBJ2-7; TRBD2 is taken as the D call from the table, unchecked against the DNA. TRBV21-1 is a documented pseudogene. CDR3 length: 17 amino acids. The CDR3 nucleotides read TGTGCCAGCAGCAAAATGGGGGGACTAGCGGACGACTACGAGCAGTACTTC. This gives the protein CASSKMGGLADDYEQYF.

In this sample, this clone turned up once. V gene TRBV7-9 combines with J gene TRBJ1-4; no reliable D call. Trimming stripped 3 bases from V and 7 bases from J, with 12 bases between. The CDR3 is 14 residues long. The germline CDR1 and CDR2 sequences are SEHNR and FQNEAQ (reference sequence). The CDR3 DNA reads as TGTGCCAGCAGCTTGGGCACGGCGGGTGAAAAACTGTTTTTT. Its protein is CASSLGTAGEKLFF.

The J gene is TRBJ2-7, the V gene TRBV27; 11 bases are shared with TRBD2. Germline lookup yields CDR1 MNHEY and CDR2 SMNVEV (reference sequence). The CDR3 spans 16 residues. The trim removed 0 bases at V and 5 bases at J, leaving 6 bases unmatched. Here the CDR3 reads CASSLSETSGMNEQYF. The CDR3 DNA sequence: TGTGCCAGCAGTTTATCGGAGACTAGCGGGATGAACGAGCAGTACTTC.

CDR3 amino acids: CASRDSPNYGYTF. CDR3 nucleotides: TGTGCCAGCAGGGACAGCCCTAACTATGGCTACACCTTC. The chain uses TRBV25-1 and TRBJ1-2, with TRBD1 as a possible D gene (6 bases). Per the germline V gene, CDR1 is MGHDK and CDR2 is SYGVNS. This CDR3 region has 13 residues. V was shortened by 6 bases and J by 0 bases, with 8 bases between the two germline ends.